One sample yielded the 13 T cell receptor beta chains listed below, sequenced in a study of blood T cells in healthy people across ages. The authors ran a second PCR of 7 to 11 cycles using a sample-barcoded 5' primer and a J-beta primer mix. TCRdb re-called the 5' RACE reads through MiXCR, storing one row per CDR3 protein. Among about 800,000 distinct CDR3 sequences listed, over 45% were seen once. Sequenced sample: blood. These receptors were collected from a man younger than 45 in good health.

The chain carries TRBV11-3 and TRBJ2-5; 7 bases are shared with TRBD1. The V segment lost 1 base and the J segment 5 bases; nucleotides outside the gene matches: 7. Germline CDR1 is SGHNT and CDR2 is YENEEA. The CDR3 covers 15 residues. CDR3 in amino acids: CASSLGQGPVETQYF. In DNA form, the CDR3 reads TGTGCCAGCAGCTTAGGACAGGGACCCGTGGAGACCCAGTACTTC.

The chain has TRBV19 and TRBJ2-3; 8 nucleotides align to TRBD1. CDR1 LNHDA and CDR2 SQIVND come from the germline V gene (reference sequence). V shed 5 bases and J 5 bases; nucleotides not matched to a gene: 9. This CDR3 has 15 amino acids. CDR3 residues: CASSPGQGERDTQYF. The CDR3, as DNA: TGTGCCAGTAGTCCAGGACAGGGTGAGAGAGATACGCAGTATTTT.

The CDR3 DNA follows: TGTGCCAGCAGACCGGGACTAGCGGGAGTAAATGAGCAGTTCTTC. Protein: CASRPGLAGVNEQFF. The chain recombines TRBV12-3 or TRBV12-4 with TRBJ2-1, with 14 bases fitting TRBD2. This CDR3 spans 15 amino acids. The V and J ends lost 6 bases and 7 bases, in that order; junction bases with no gene match: 5.

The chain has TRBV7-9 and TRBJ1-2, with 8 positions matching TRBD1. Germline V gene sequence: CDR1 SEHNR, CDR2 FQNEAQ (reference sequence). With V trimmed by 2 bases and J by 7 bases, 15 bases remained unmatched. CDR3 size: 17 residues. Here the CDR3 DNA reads TGTGCCAGCAGCTTATGGCAGGGGGCCCGAATCGTCCGTGGCTACACCTTC. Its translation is CASSLWQGARIVRGYTF.

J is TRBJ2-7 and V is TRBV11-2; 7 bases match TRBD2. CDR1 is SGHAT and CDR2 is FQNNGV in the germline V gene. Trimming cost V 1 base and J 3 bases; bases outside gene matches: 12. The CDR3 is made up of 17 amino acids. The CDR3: CASSLGLSGISLYEQYF. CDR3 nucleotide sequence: TGTGCCAGCAGCTTAGGGTTGAGCGGGATTAGTCTCTACGAGCAGTACTTC.

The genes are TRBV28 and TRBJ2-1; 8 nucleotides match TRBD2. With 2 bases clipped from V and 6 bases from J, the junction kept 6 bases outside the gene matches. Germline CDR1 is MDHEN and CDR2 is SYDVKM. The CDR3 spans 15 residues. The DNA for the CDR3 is TGTGCCAGCAGTTTAGCGATAGCGGGAACCAATGAGCAGTTCTTC. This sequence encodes CASSLAIAGTNEQFF.

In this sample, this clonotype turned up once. CDR3 in amino acids: CASSLGRTSGVLAFF. The CDR3 region has the DNA TGTGCCAGCAGCTTGGGTCGGACTAGCGGGGTCTTGGCGTTCTTC. The V and J genes are TRBV11-1 and TRBJ2-1; 12 bases map to TRBD2. The germline CDR1 and CDR2 sequences are SGHAT and FQDESV (reference sequence). The junction had 12 bases not matched to a gene; V was cut back by 3 bases and J by 15 bases. The length of the CDR3 is 15 residues.

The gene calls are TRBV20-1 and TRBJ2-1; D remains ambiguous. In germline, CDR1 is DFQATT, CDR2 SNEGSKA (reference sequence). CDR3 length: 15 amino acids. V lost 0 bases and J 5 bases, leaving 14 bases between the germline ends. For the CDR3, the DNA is TGCAGTGCTAGAGATATCGAGACTCCTAACAATGAGCAGTTCTTC. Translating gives CSARDIETPNNEQFF.

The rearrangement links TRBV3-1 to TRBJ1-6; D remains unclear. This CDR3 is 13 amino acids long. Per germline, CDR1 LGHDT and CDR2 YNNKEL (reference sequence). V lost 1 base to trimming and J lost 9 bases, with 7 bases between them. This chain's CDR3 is CASSQVAASPLHF. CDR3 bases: TGTGCCAGCAGCCAAGTGGCAGCTTCACCCCTCCACTTT.

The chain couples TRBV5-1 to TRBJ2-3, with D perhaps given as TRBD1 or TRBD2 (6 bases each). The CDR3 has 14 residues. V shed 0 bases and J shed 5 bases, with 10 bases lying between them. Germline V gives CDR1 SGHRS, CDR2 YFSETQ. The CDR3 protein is CASSLGGAQDTQYF. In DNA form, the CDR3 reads TGCGCCAGCAGCTTGGGGGGGGCGCAAGATACGCAGTATTTT.

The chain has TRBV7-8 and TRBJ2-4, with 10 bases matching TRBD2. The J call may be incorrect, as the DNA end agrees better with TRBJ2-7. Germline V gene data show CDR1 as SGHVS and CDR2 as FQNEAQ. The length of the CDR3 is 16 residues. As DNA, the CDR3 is TGTGCCAGCAGCTTAGGGGCTAGCGGGAGCCCCATCGAGCAGTACTTC. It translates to CASSLGASGSPIEQYF.

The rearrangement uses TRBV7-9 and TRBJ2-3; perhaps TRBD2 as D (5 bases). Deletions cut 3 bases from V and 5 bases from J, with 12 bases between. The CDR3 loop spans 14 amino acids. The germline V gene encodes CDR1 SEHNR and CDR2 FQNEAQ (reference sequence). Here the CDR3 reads CASSLDLGVDTQYF. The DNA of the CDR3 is TGTGCCAGCAGCTTGGACTTAGGAGTAGATACGCAGTATTTT.

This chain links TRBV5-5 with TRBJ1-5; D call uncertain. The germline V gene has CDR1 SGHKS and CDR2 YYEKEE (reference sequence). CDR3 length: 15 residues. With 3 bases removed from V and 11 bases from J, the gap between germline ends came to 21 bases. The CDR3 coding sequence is TGTGCCAGCAGCTGGGTCCCGGAGTACCAAGAGACCCAGCATTTT. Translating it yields CASSWVPEYQETQHF.